The rows below give T cell receptor beta chains drawn from one sample of a study of PD-1 blockade in classical Hodgkin lymphoma. Using immunoSEQ multiplex PCR, the repertoire was profiled, and TCRdb retains in-frame clones only, with some absent. The table has around 57,000 clones, about 89% seen once. The sequenced sample was peripheral blood mononuclear cells (PBMCs), obtained before the fourth cycle of nivolumab. These receptors all stem from a human donor with classical Hodgkin lymphoma. The conserved cysteine and the conserved F or W are not part of the CDR3 here.

v_gene: TRBV27
CDR3aa: ASSFVGSPHEQY

v_gene: TRBV6-4
CDR3aa: ASSVAGNNEQF

v_gene: TRBV6-1
CDR3aa: ASSEMGAQEQY

v_gene: TRBV19
CDR3aa: ASSRLGTSGSVTQY

v_gene: TRBV9
CDR3aa: ASSPRTGGTDTQY

v_gene: TRBV7-7
CDR3aa: ASSDDRQETQY

v_gene: TRBV28
CDR3aa: ASSLRGGLQETQY

v_gene: TRBV27
CDR3aa: ASSFGREQF

v_gene: TRBV7-8
CDR3aa: ASSPLTGTIGSYEQY

v_gene: TRBV28
CDR3aa: ASSFNEQF

v_gene: TRBV13
CDR3aa: ASSRSKGRSYEQY

v_gene: TRBV2
CDR3aa: ATGTGNYGYT

v_gene: TRBV27
CDR3aa: ASSLAPPGGGEQETQY

v_gene: TRBV6-1
CDR3aa: ASRTGGQETQY

v_gene: TRBV28
CDR3aa: ASSLKQGAGELF

v_gene: TRBV13
CDR3aa: ASSLAGALYEQY

v_gene: TRBV27
CDR3aa: ASSLLSGRDRNEQY

v_gene: TRBV10-2
CDR3aa: ASSVDRINEQY

v_gene: TRBV5-4
CDR3aa: ASSLDGNTGELF

v_gene: TRBV19
CDR3aa: ASSWGLEYEQY

v_gene: TRBV11-2
CDR3aa: ASTGTSGGQETQY

v_gene: TRBV6-5
CDR3aa: ASSYLLSSTVHEQY

v_gene: TRBV7-2
CDR3aa: ASSLVLAGSYEQY

v_gene: TRBV5-5
CDR3aa: ASSSRDRYGYT

v_gene: TRBV7-9
CDR3aa: ASSLSHASTVPD

v_gene: TRBV29-1
CDR3aa: SVGAGGPYEQY

v_gene: TRBV18
CDR3aa: ASSLDRGEPQH

v_gene: TRBV5-6
CDR3aa: ASSYGTGGHQPQH

v_gene: TRBV28
CDR3aa: ASSSTSGVTDTQY

v_gene: TRBV6-5
CDR3aa: ASGGSGAAEAF